Presented here are 9 T cell receptor beta chains from one specimen sequenced in a study of cytomegalovirus exposure and HLA in healthy donors. PCR used 60 Vbeta primers and 13 Jbeta primers. Assay used: immunoSEQ multiplex PCR; TCRdb lists only in-frame clones, some missing. The repertoire holds 130,000 or so clones, with roughly 73% as singletons. Sequencing was carried out using PBMCs. The source of these receptors is a male donor in good health and CMV-seronegative.

This clone has only a few counts. The chain combines TRBV6-6 with TRBJ2-1; D might be TRBD2 (5 bases). V lost 9 bases, J lost 3 bases, and 12 bases lay in between. Germline-derived CDR1 and CDR2 are MNHNY and SVGAGI (reference sequence). The CDR3 is made up of 13 amino acids. The CDR3 spells CASTPGSYNEQFF. The CDR3 DNA reads as TGTGCCAGTACCCCGGGGAGCTACAATGAGCAGTTCTTC.

V is TRBV5-8 and J is TRBJ1-2; the D is unclear. Germline CDR1 SGHTS, CDR2 YDEGEE. The CDR3 spans 16 residues. Trimming cost V 4 bases and J 3 bases, with 19 bases left between them. The CDR3 DNA is TGTGCCAGCAGCGCCCGGGAGGCCCTACTTTACTATGGCTACACCTTC. This gives the protein CASSAREALLYYGYTF.

J is TRBJ1-5 and V is TRBV7-2, with 9 bases lining up with TRBD1. The length of the CDR3 is 15 residues. Germline CDR1 is SGHTA and CDR2 is FQGNSA. With 1 base clipped from V and 5 bases from J, the junction kept 3 bases outside the gene matches. The CDR3 DNA follows: TGTGCCAGCAGCTTAGGACAGGGGGAGTATCAGCCCCAGCATTTT. Protein: CASSLGQGEYQPQHF.

V gene TRBV5-1 combines with J gene TRBJ2-7, with TRBD1 identical over 9 bases. The V gene end was trimmed by 0 bases and the J gene end by 6 bases; junction bases not matched to a gene: 10. Germline CDR1 is SGHRS and CDR2 is YFSETQ. The CDR3 has 16 amino acids. This CDR3 is CASSLATGGVSSEQYF. DNA of the CDR3: TGCGCCAGCAGCTTGGCCACAGGGGGCGTTAGCTCCGAGCAGTACTTC.

The rearrangement uses TRBV18 and TRBJ2-1; D is possibly TRBD2 (7 bases). The germline V gene has CDR1 KGHSH and CDR2 LQKENI. The V and J ends lost 0 bases and 4 bases respectively, with 10 bases between them. The CDR3 is 15 residues long. CDR3 residues: CASSPPAGAYNEQFF. CDR3 nucleotide sequence: TGTGCCAGCTCACCACCGGCGGGGGCTTACAATGAGCAGTTCTTC.

The V gene is TRBV11-2, the J gene TRBJ1-4, with 7 bases identical to TRBD1. Trimming at V came to 4 bases and at J to 2 bases, leaving 4 bases not matched to a gene. The CDR3 covers 15 residues. Germline V gene lookup returns CDR1 SGHAT and CDR2 FQNNGV. CDR3 sequence (DNA): TGTGCCAGCAGCTCCCAGGGGGGCACTAATGAAAAACTGTTTTTT. Protein sequence: CASSSQGGTNEKLFF.

The chain is built from TRBV7-2 and TRBJ2-7, with D unresolved. The CDR3 totals 14 residues. The germline CDR1 and CDR2 sequences are SGHTA and FQGNSA. The V end lost 2 bases, the J end lost 1 base, and 9 bases lay between the germline ends. The CDR3 region is CASSLFQASYEQYF. The CDR3 DNA reads TGTGCCAGCAGCTTATTCCAGGCATCCTACGAGCAGTACTTC.

The V call is TRBV29-1, the J call TRBJ2-3; 12 nucleotides line up with TRBD1. The V gene end was trimmed by 6 bases and the J gene end by 6 bases; junction bases not matched to a gene: 7. This CDR3 contains 14 residues. CDR1 is SQVTM and CDR2 is ANQGSEA in the germline V gene. Here the CDR3 DNA reads TGCAGCGTCCCGGGACAGGGGGCGCAGGATACGCAGTATTTT. It is translated as CSVPGQGAQDTQYF.

The chain couples TRBV7-9 to TRBJ2-7; D uncertain. Germline assignment: CDR1 SEHNR and CDR2 FQNEAQ (reference sequence). This CDR3 contains 13 residues. V lost 1 base, J lost 4 bases, and 8 bases lay in between. The chain's CDR3 is CASSLVRQYEQYF. For the CDR3, the DNA is TGTGCCAGCAGCTTAGTGCGCCAATACGAGCAGTACTTC.